What follows are 19 T cell receptor beta chains derived from one specimen sequenced in a study of blood T cell repertoires in COVID-19 (dated by TCRdb to about 2020). Receptor amplification or capture employed the immunoSEQ multiplex PCR assay. Imported from immuneACCESS, the table was reduced by TCRdb to in-frame sequences with V and J called. These copies leave out some clones; in studies compared against another copy, an unresolved V gene accounts for under half, and the cause of the remainder is not known. This sample holds a few hundred thousand clones; 85% were observed only once. Of the sample, roughly 3.6% falls within the top ten clones. Material for sequencing was peripheral blood. These receptors came from a woman aged 18 to 35 with acute or convalescent COVID-19.

The chain employs TRBV9 and TRBJ1-2, with D perhaps TRBD1 (6 bases). The V end lost 3 bases, the J end lost 3 bases, and 9 bases lay between the germline ends. The CDR3 runs 13 residues. Germline V lookup: CDR1 SGDLS, CDR2 YYNGEE. The CDR3 region has the DNA TGTGCCAGCAGCGCCCGGACAGACTATGGCTACACCTTC. Translated, it gives CASSARTDYGYTF.

The chain employs TRBV18 and TRBJ1-1; 12 bases map to TRBD1. Trimming removed 6 bases from V and 7 bases from J; junction bases left unmatched: 9. The CDR3 totals 15 residues. CDR1 and CDR2 from the germline V gene are KGHSH and LQKENI. In DNA, the CDR3 is TGTGCCAGCTCTCCGGGACAGGGGGCTTATGTTGAAGCTTTCTTT. It codes for CASSPGQGAYVEAFF.

The V call is TRBV9, the J call TRBJ2-4; 9 bases map to TRBD1. CDR3 size: 17 residues. CDR1 is SGDLS and CDR2 is YYNGEE in the germline V gene. Germline trimming cut 4 bases from V and 6 bases from J; bases unmatched to any gene: 14. The CDR3: CASSPRDREYGGNIQYF. The CDR3 DNA follows: TGTGCCAGCAGCCCCCGGGACAGGGAATATGGGGGAAACATTCAGTACTTC.

Here the CDR3 reads CASSLGGTVGSLHF. DNA of the CDR3: TGCGCCAGCAGCCTTGGGGGGACGGTTGGATCCCTCCACTTT. This chain uses TRBV4-1 with TRBJ1-6; the D gene is possibly TRBD1 (5 bases). The CDR3 is 14 amino acids. V gave up 4 bases and J gave up 14 bases, with 18 bases separating them. The germline CDR1 and CDR2 sequences are MGHRA and YSYEKL.

The CDR3 region has the DNA TGTGCCAGCAGTCCACATCCAGAGAACACTGAAGCTTTCTTT. Encoded protein: CASSPHPENTEAFF. The chain links TRBV27 to TRBJ1-1; D unresolved. The CDR3 runs to 14 residues. Germline loops: CDR1 MNHEY, CDR2 SMNVEV (reference sequence). V was shortened by 5 bases and J by 1 base, with 11 bases between the two germline ends.

The chain joins TRBV28 to TRBJ1-1; D not resolved. The germline gives CDR1 MDHEN, CDR2 SYDVKM. The CDR3 is 11 residues long. The V end was cut by 9 bases, the J end by 1 base, with 6 bases between. CDR3 nucleotide sequence: TGTGCCAGTTACTCGAACACTGAAGCTTTCTTT. Residues: CASYSNTEAFF. The full variable domain, rest sourced from reference TRBV28 and TRBJ1-1, is DVKVTQSSRYLVKRTGEKVFLECVQDMDHENMFWYRQDPGLGLRLIYFSYDVKMKEKGDIPEGYSVSREKKERFSLILESASTNQTSMYLCASYSNTEAFFGQGTRLTVV.

The rearrangement joins TRBV2 to TRBJ1-1; TRBD1 might be the D (6 bases). The germline CDR1 and CDR2 sequences are SNHLY and FYNNEI. V lost 4 bases, J lost 8 bases, and 11 bases lay in between. The CDR3 totals 12 residues. In nucleotides, the CDR3 is TGTGCCAGCAGTGTTGCAGGGGACGAAGCTTTCTTT. Translating gives CASSVAGDEAFF.

The chain is built from TRBV27 and TRBJ1-1, with 7 bases that match TRBD1. V lost 4 bases and J lost 1; bases outside the gene matches: 9. Per the germline V gene, CDR1 is MNHEY and CDR2 is SMNVEV (reference sequence). The CDR3 is 16 amino acids. CDR3 DNA: TGTGCCAGCAGTTCCCAACGCCGGGACAGGAACACTGAAGCTTTCTTT. Translating gives CASSSQRRDRNTEAFF.

V gene TRBV2 combines with J gene TRBJ2-7, with a tentative D call TRBD2 (5 bases). This CDR3 contains 12 residues. Germline lookup yields CDR1 SNHLY and CDR2 FYNNEI. Trimming removed 6 bases at V and 5 bases at J, with 11 bases between. CDR3 residues: CASRTSGNEQYF. CDR3 coding DNA: TGTGCCAGCAGGACGAGCGGCAACGAGCAGTACTTC.

The rearrangement uses TRBV6-5 and TRBJ1-5; no reliable D call. CDR1 and CDR2 from the germline V gene are MNHEY and SVGAGI. The CDR3 is made up of 13 amino acids. Trimming pared 7 bases from V and 2 bases from J, leaving 9 bases between. CDR3 DNA: TGTGCCAGCATACGCGTAGGCAATCAGCCCCAGCATTTT. Encoded protein: CASIRVGNQPQHF.

This clone appeared once. The chain couples TRBV28 to TRBJ1-2; TRBD1 is a possible D gene (5 bases). V was shortened by 7 bases and J by 12 bases, with 21 bases between the two germline ends. CDR1 and CDR2 (germline): MDHEN, SYDVKM. The CDR3 has 13 residues. CDR3 bases: TGTGCCAGCACCATCGGGGGTTCGAGAGTAGACACCTTC. This sequence encodes CASTIGGSRVDTF.

The chain links TRBV19 to TRBJ1-6; D remains unclear. CDR1 LNHDA and CDR2 SQIVND come from the germline V gene (reference sequence). The CDR3 is 17 amino acids. V lost 5 bases and J lost 1, with 15 bases in between. The CDR3 DNA reads as TGTGCCAGTAGTCCGGACCGGGAAGAGTCCTATAATTCACCCCTCCACTTT. Translating gives CASSPDREESYNSPLHF.

This rearrangement joins TRBV3-1 (or the pseudogene TRBV3-2) to TRBJ2-7; D may be TRBD2 (8 bases). The CDR3 contains 14 residues. Per germline, CDR1 LGHDT and CDR2 YNNKEL (reference sequence). V shed 3 bases and J shed 6 bases, with 15 bases lying between them. The CDR3: CASSQSGGGGEQYF. The CDR3 bases are TGTGCCAGCAGCCAGTCGGGAGGGGGCGGCGAGCAGTACTTC.

V usage is TRBV6-2 or TRBV6-3 and J usage is TRBJ1-4; D might be TRBD1 (5 bases). From germline, CDR1 is MNHEY and CDR2 SVGEGT. Trimming pared 5 bases from V and 0 bases from J, leaving 13 bases between. The CDR3 sequence is 16 residues long. The CDR3 sequence: CASSRQSYATNEKLFF. The CDR3 coding sequence is TGTGCCAGCAGTCGACAGTCCTATGCAACTAATGAAAAACTGTTTTTT.

J is TRBJ1-2 and V is TRBV7-9; D remains ambiguous. Germline V gene lookup returns CDR1 SEHNR and CDR2 FQNEAQ (reference sequence). There are 13 residues in the CDR3. Trimming left V 8 bases short and J 2 bases short, with 12 bases between. In DNA form, the CDR3 reads TGTGCCAGCCGAGAGACAACAAACTATGGCTACACCTTC. It yields the protein CASRETTNYGYTF.

This chain uses TRBV24-1 with TRBJ1-2, with 7 bases fitting TRBD1. Germline values: CDR1 KGHDR, CDR2 SFDVKD. This CDR3 is built from 13 residues. The ends lost 4 bases at V and 8 bases at J; junction bases unmatched: 6. The CDR3: CATSEPIRGGYTF. Written as DNA, the CDR3 is TGTGCCACCAGTGAACCGATCAGGGGGGGCTACACCTTC.

In regard to this clone: A read error is possible here, since a much larger clone lies one base away. The chain recombines TRBV7-2 with TRBJ1-3, with 8 bases matching TRBD1. This CDR3 region has 14 residues. Germline trimming cut 6 bases from V and 2 bases from J; bases unmatched to any gene: 3. In germline, CDR1 is SGHTA, CDR2 FQGNSA. The CDR3 region is CASRLDRAGNTIYF. CDR3 DNA sequence: TGTGCCAGCAGATTGGACAGGGCTGGAAACACCATATATTTT. Together with reference TRBV7-2 and TRBJ1-3, the CDR3 gives the full variable domain: GAGVSQSPSNKVTEKGKDVELRCDPISGHTALYWYRQSLGQGLEFLIYFQGNSAPDKSGLPSDRFSAERTGGSVSTLTIQRTQQEDSAVYLCASRLDRAGNTIYFGEGSWLTVV.

The V call is TRBV14, the J call TRBJ2-7; a possible D gene is TRBD1 (6 bases). The CDR3 has 15 residues. The V end lost 7 bases, the J end lost 4 bases, and 20 bases lay between the germline ends. CDR1 is SGHDN and CDR2 is FVKESK in the germline V gene. CDR3 nucleotides: TGTGCCAGCAAACCCCAGGACAGTGTTGATTACGAGCAGTACTTC. It codes for CASKPQDSVDYEQYF.

This clone was observed a few times. The CDR3 nucleotides read TGTGCCAGCAGACGAGACAGCTCTGGAAACACCATATATTTT. Residues: CASRRDSSGNTIYF. This chain joins TRBV7-2 and TRBJ1-3, with D perhaps TRBD1 (5 bases). CDR3 length: 14 amino acids. Trimming pared 6 bases from V and 0 bases from J, leaving 9 bases between. Germline CDR1 reads SGHTA; CDR2 reads FQGNSA.